This T cell receptor beta chain is from a study of Graves' ophthalmopathy and Graves' hyperthyroidism. Broader study findings: Ophthalmopathy progression predictions by the model showed nearly 75% specificity and approximately 69% sensitivity.

This clonotype was seen many times. Its antigen is undetermined. Beta-chain TCR CDR3 regions were amplified from RNA transcripts. First-round RT-PCR relied on HTBI primers, and a second-round multiplex PCR came next. TCRdb independently ran MiXCR on the multiplex PCR reads; one entry per CDR3 protein. The repertoire holds roughly 610,000 distinct CDR3 sequences, with about 20% as singletons. The CDR3 sequence is 13 residues long. The junction had 8 bases not matched to a gene; V was cut back by 6 bases and J by 7 bases. The chain uses TRBV12-3 or TRBV12-4 and TRBJ1-1; 7 nucleotides align to TRBD1. This receptor was taken from a woman between 18 and 29 years old with stable Graves' hyperthyroidism. Some clones in this sample may be carry-over from other donors' samples. The sample consisted of peripheral blood. The CDR3 loop is CASSPLQGFEAFF. CDR3 in DNA: TGTGCCAGCAGCCCCCTACAGGGGTTTGAAGCTTTCTTT.